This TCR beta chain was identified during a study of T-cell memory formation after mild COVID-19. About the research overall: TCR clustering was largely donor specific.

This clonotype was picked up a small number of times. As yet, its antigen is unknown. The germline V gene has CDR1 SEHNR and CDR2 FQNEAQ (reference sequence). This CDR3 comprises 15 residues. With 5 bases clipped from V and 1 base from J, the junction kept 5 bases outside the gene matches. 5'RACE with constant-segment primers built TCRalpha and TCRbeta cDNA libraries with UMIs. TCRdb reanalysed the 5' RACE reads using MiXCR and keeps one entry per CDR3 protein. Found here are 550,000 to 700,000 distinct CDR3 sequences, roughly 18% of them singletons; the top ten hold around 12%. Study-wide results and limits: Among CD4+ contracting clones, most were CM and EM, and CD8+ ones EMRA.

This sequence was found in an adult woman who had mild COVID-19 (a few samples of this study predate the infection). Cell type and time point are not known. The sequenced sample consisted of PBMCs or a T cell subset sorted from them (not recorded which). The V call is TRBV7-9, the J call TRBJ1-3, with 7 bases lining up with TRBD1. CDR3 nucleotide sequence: TGTGCCAGCAGCCGGACAGGCGAGTCTGGAAACACCATATATTTT. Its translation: CASSRTGESGNTIYF.